The T cell receptor beta chain described here comes from a study of blood T cell repertoires in COVID-19. Germline CDR1 is SGHVS and CDR2 is FQNEAQ. CDR3 length: 15 residues. V shed 4 bases and J shed 5 bases, with 17 bases lying between them. Per the study methods: Nucleated cell counts were estimated from reference gene primer amplification. The table came from immunoSEQ multiplex PCR; TCRdb's copy has only in-frame clones and leaves some out. V, J and clone size are taken as reported in that table, and D and trimming were inferred from the DNA itself. Found here are more than 85,000 clones, roughly 80% of them singletons; the top ten hold more than 20%.

The source of this sequence is a man older than 75 with active or convalescent COVID-19. The source material was peripheral blood. This chain uses TRBV7-8 with TRBJ1-1; a weak D match, TRBD1 (5 bases). The CDR3 region has the DNA TGTGCCAGCAGCTCCGAAGTTAGGGGTCGGACTGAAGCTTTCTTT. Translation: CASSSEVRGRTEAFF.